This T cell receptor (beta chain) is drawn from a study of T cell responses to AZD1222 COVID-19 vaccine. V lost 7 bases and J lost 4, with 8 bases in between. The CDR3 runs 12 residues. Here immunoSEQ multiplex PCR was the method, and the copy in TCRdb shows in-frame clones only, minus some. The sample yields 200,000 or so clones, approximately 94% seen once. The chain couples TRBV12-3 or TRBV12-4 to TRBJ1-5; no definite D call. The source was peripheral blood, collected on day 0 of MenACWY control vaccination. This TCR derives from an adult in good health. The DNA for the CDR3 is TGTGCCAGCACCGTCCTTAATCAGCCCCAGCATTTT. Translating it yields CASTVLNQPQHF.